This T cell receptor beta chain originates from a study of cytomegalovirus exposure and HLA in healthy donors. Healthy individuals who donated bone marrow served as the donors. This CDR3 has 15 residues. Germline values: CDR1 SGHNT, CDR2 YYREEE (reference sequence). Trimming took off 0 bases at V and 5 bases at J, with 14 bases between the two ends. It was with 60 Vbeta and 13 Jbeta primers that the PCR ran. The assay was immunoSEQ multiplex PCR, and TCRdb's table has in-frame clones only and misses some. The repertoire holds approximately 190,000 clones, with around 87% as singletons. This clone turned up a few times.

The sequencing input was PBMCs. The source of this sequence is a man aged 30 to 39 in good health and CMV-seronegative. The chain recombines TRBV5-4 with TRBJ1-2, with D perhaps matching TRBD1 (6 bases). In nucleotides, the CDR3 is TGTGCCAGCAGCTTGGCGGGGATAGGGGGATATGGCTACACCTTC. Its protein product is CASSLAGIGGYGYTF.